The rows below give T cell receptor beta chains drawn from one sample of a study of T cell responses to AZD1222 COVID-19 vaccine. Method: immunoSEQ multiplex PCR; TCRdb's copy keeps in-frame clones and lacks some. The table has 80,000 to 100,000 clones, over 75% seen once. The sample consisted of peripheral blood, taken 28 days after the second AZD1222 dose. Receptors were obtained from an adult who received the AZD1222 COVID-19 vaccine. The CDR3 runs from the conserved cysteine through the conserved F or W. A D gene is named only where the DNA matches it firmly. The size of a clone is reported for some rows only, either as once, few or many, or as a class for expanded clones.

>TRBV10-1|-|-|TRBJ2-1
TGCGCCAGCGGCCCCGGGCCAGGGAATGAGCAGTTCTTC
CASGPGPGNEQFF
>TRBV24-1|few|TRBD1|TRBJ1-5
TGTGCCACCAGTGACCGGGACAGGGGCGATCAGCCCCAGCATTTT
CATSDRDRGDQPQHF
>TRBV19|-|TRBD1|TRBJ1-1
TGTGCCAGTAGTACCCAGGGGGTTGGCACTGAAGCTTTCTTT
CASSTQGVGTEAFF
>TRBV3-1/TRBV3-2|few|-|TRBJ2-2
TGTGCCAGCAGCCAAGTGGGGAACACCGGGGAGCTGTTTTTT
CASSQVGNTGELFF
>TRBV3-1/TRBV3-2|-|-|TRBJ1-6
TGTGCCAGCAGCCAAGGTGTGTCGAGCTCCTATAATTCACCCCTCCACTTT
CASSQGVSSSYNSPLHF
>TRBV11-1|medium-sized|-|TRBJ2-3
TGTGCCAGCAGCCCCGTCCGGGAAGGTACGCAGTATTTT
CASSPVREGTQYF
>TRBV7-9|-|-|TRBJ1-2
TGTGCCAGCAGCTTAGCGAGGGGGGATCAGGGCTACACCTTC
CASSLARGDQGYTF
>TRBV29-1|-|-|TRBJ1-5
TGCAGCGTCGCTGGGGATTTCAATCAGCCCCAGCATTTT
CSVAGDFNQPQHF
>TRBV10-3|-|TRBD1|TRBJ1-5
TGTGCCATCAGTGAGTCGAGTGGGGGTAGGGGGCATCAGCCCCAGCATTTT
CAISESSGGRGHQPQHF
>TRBV12-3/TRBV12-4|-|-|TRBJ2-7
TGTGCCAGTTCTCGGGGCGAGCAGTACTTC
CASSRGEQYF
>TRBV10-3|-|-|TRBJ1-1
TGTGCCATCAGTGACTTCTTACCTCGGGGACGGGCGAACACTGAAGCTTTCTTT
CAISDFLPRGRANTEAFF
>TRBV10-1|-|-|TRBJ2-2
TGCGCCAGCAGTTGGGGACAGAACACCGGGGAGCTGTTTTTT
CASSWGQNTGELFF
>TRBV4-2|-|-|TRBJ2-7
TGTGCCAGCAGCCAGGGTCAGCAACTCTACGAGCAGTACTTC
CASSQGQQLYEQYF
>TRBV14|-|TRBD2|TRBJ2-7
TGTGCCAGCAGCCAATGGGTTAGCGGGGAGCAGTACTTC
CASSQWVSGEQYF
>TRBV5-6|-|-|TRBJ2-7
TGTGCCAGCAGCTTGTCGGGCAGGGGGGTCTACGAGCAGTACTTC
CASSLSGRGVYEQYF
>TRBV5-5|-|-|TRBJ1-4
TGTGCCAGCAGCAGTAGGGTTAAGTCTAATGAAAAACTGTTTTTT
CASSSRVKSNEKLFF
>TRBV18|-|-|TRBJ1-1
TGTGCCAGCTCACCTTACGACAGGGAAGCTTTCTTT
CASSPYDREAFF
>TRBV29-1|-|TRBD1|TRBJ1-5
TGCAGCGTTGAGGGGACAGGTCCTAATCAGCCCCAGCATTTT
CSVEGTGPNQPQHF
>TRBV18|-|TRBD2|TRBJ2-7
TGTGCCAGCTCAGAACTAGCGGGAGGAACCTACGAGCAGTACTTC
CASSELAGGTYEQYF
>TRBV28|once|-|TRBJ2-3
TGTGCCAGCAGTTTTGGGGCGTCAGATACGCAGTATTTT
CASSFGASDTQYF
>TRBV27|-|-|TRBJ1-6
TGTGCCAGCAGTTTACTTGGGTCAGGGGCTGGAAATTCACCCCTCCACTTT
CASSLLGSGAGNSPLHF
>TRBV2|-|-|TRBJ1-1
TGTGCCAGCAGTGAAGATAGACAGTTTAACACTGAAGCTTTCTTT
CASSEDRQFNTEAFF
>TRBV10-3|-|TRBD1|TRBJ1-1
TGTGCCATCAGACGACAGGGCAAGGACACTGAAGCTTTCTTT
CAIRRQGKDTEAFF
>TRBV27|-|-|TRBJ1-2
TGTGCCAGCAGTGCGACTGAGAACTATGGCTACACCTTC
CASSATENYGYTF
>TRBV5-1|-|TRBD2|TRBJ2-4
TGCGCCAGCAGTAAGCGGGGGGCCCTCAAAAACATTCAGTACTTC
CASSKRGALKNIQYF
>TRBV27|-|-|TRBJ1-1
TGTGCCAGCAGTTTAACGGCAGGGGCCGCGATTACTGAAGCTTTCTTT
CASSLTAGAAITEAFF
>TRBV18|-|-|TRBJ1-5
TGTGCCAGCTCACCAGGAGGGGACAATCAGCCCCAGCATTTT
CASSPGGDNQPQHF
>TRBV30|once|-|TRBJ1-6
TGTGCCTGGAAGTTTCAGGGGAATAATTCACCCCTCCACTTT
CAWKFQGNNSPLHF
>TRBV18|-|-|TRBJ1-1
TGTGCCAGCTCACCACCGAGTTCGGGAAGGGGTGAAGCTTTCTTT
CASSPPSSGRGEAFF
>TRBV24-1|-|-|TRBJ1-4
TGTGCCACCAGTGAGGGGACTTGGGGTGAAAAACTGTTTTTT
CATSEGTWGEKLFF
>TRBV10-3|-|TRBD1|TRBJ2-2
TGTGCCATCAGGGGGACAGGGGGCGACACCGGGGAGCTGTTTTTT
CAIRGTGGDTGELFF
>TRBV6-1|once|TRBD2|TRBJ2-5
TGTGCCATCACACCGGGCGGGAGCAGAGAGACCCAGTACTTC
CAITPGGSRETQYF
>TRBV9|-|-|TRBJ2-7
TGTGCCAGCAGCGAAAGACAGTCTCCCGCCTACGAGCAGTACTTC
CASSERQSPAYEQYF
>TRBV7-2|-|-|TRBJ2-7
TGTGCCAGCAGCTCAGGTAACAGGGACGAGCAGTACTTC
CASSSGNRDEQYF
>TRBV12-3/TRBV12-4|few|TRBD1|TRBJ1-1
TGTGCCAGCTCAAGGACAGGCAACACTGAAGCTTTCTTT
CASSRTGNTEAFF
>TRBV28|-|-|TRBJ1-2
TGTGCCAGCACCCTAGGGGGTTTCGATGGCTACACCTTC
CASTLGGFDGYTF
>TRBV11-3|-|TRBD2|TRBJ2-1
TGTGCCAGCAGCCCCAGAGCGGGAGAGGGAGAGCAGTTCTTC
CASSPRAGEGEQFF
>TRBV5-1|-|TRBD1|TRBJ2-1
TGCGCCAGCAGCTTGGAGAGGCAGGGGGCGCTTAGGGACTACAATGAGCAGTTCTTC
CASSLERQGALRDYNEQFF
>TRBV6-6|-|-|TRBJ1-5
TGTGCCAGCAGTTACTCGGATGAGCCGCCTCAGCCCCAGCATTTT
CASSYSDEPPQPQHF
>TRBV6-1|-|-|TRBJ2-7
TGTGCCAGCAGTGAGCCTTCCGGGGACTCCTACGAGCAGTACTTC
CASSEPSGDSYEQYF
>TRBV28|-|-|TRBJ1-1
TGTGCCAGCAGGATGATCACAGGTAACACTGAAGCTTTCTTT
CASRMITGNTEAFF
>TRBV11-2|-|TRBD2|TRBJ2-7
TGTGCCAGCAGATCAAGGACTAGCGGTTACGAGCAGTACTTC
CASRSRTSGYEQYF
>TRBV3-1/TRBV3-2|-|-|TRBJ2-2
TGTGCCAGCAGCCAAGGTAACGGGGAGCTGTTTTTT
CASSQGNGELFF
>TRBV28|-|-|TRBJ2-7
TGTGCCAGCAGTACCCCTCTAATCAGGGAGGTCCCCTACGAGCAGTACTTC
CASSTPLIREVPYEQYF